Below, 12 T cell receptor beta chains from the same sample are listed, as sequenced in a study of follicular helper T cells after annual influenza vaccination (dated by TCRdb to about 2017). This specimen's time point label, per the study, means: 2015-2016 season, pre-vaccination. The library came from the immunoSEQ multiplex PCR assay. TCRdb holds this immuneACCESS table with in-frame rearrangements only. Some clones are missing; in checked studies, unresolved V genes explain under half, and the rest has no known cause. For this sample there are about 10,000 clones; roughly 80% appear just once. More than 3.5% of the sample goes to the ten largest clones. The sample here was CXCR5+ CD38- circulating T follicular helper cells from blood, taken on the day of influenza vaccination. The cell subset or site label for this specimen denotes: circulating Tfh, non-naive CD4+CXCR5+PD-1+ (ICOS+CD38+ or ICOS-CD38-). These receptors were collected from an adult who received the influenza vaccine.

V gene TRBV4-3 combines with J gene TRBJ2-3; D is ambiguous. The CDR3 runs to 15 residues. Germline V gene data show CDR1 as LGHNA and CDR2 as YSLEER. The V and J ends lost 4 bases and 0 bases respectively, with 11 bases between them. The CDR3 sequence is CASSLALVSTDTQYF. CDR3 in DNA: TGCGCCAGCAGCCTTGCGTTGGTTAGCACAGATACGCAGTATTTT.

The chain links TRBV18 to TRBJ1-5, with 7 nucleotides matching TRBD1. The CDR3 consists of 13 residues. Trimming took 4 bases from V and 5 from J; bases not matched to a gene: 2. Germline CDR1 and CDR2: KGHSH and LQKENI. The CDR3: CASSRDRDQPQHF. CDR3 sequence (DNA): TGTGCCAGCTCACGGGACAGAGATCAGCCCCAGCATTTT.

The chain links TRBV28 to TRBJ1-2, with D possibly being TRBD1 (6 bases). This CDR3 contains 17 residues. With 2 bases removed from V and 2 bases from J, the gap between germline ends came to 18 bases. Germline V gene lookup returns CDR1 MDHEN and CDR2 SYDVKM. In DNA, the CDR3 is TGTGCCAGCAGTTTACCTCGGGGGCAGTCTTCAAACTATGGCTACACCTTC. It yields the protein CASSLPRGQSSNYGYTF.

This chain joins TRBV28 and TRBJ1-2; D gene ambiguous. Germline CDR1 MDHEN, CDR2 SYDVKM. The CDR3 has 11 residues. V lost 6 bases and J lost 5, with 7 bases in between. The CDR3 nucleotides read TGTGCCAGCAGCTCGGGTTATGGCTACACCTTC. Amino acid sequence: CASSSGYGYTF.

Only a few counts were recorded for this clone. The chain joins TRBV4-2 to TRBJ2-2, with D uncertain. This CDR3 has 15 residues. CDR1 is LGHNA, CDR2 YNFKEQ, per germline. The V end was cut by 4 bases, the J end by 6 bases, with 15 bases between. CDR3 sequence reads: CASSPRYIDSGELFF. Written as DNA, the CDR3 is TGTGCCAGCAGCCCAAGATATATCGACTCCGGGGAGCTGTTTTTT.

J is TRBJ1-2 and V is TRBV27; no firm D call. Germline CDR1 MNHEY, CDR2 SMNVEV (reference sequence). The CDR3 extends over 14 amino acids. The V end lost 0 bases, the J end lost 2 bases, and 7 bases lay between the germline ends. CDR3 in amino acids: CASSLSSGNYGYTF. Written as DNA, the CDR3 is TGTGCCAGCAGTTTATCCTCCGGCAACTATGGCTACACCTTC.

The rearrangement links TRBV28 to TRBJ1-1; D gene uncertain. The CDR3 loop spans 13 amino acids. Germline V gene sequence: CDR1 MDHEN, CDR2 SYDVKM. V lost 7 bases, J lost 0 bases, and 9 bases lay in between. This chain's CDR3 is CASKAGLNTEAFF. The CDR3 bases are TGTGCCAGCAAGGCCGGATTGAACACTGAAGCTTTCTTT.

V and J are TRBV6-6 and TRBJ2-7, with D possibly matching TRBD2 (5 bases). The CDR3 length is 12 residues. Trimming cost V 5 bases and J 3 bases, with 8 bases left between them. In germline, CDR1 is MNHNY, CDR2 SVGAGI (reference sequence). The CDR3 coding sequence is TGTGCCAGCAGTCCCGGGAACTACGAGCAGTACTTC. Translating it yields CASSPGNYEQYF.

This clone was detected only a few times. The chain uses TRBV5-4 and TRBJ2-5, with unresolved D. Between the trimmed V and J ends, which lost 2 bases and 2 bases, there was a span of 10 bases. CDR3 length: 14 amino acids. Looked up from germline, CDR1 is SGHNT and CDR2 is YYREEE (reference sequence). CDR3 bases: TGTGCCAGCAGCTTACCGCAGGTTCAAGAGACCCAGTACTTC. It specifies CASSLPQVQETQYF.

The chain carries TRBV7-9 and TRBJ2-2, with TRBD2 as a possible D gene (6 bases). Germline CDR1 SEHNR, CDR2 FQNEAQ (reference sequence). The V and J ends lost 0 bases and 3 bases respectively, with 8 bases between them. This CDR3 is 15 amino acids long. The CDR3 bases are TGTGCCAGCAGCTTAGCCGGGGGTGACACCGGGGAGCTGTTTTTT. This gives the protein CASSLAGGDTGELFF.

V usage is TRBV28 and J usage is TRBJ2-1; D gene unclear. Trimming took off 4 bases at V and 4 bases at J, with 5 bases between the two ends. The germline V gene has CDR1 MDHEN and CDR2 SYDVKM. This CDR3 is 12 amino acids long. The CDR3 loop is CASSWGYNEQFF. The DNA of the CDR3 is TGTGCCAGCAGTTGGGGTTACAATGAGCAGTTCTTC.

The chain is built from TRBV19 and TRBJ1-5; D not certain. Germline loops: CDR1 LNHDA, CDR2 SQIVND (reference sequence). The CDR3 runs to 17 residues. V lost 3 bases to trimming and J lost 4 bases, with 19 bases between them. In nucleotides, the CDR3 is TGTGCCAGTAGTATCATTTACCCCAGGTCTGGTAATCAGCCCCAGCATTTT. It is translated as CASSIIYPRSGNQPQHF.